The 17 T cell receptor beta chains presented below share a single source sample, sequenced in a study of cytomegalovirus exposure and HLA in healthy donors. PCR involved 60 Vbeta and 13 Jbeta primers. The table came from immunoSEQ multiplex PCR; TCRdb's copy has only in-frame clones and leaves some out. Here the sample table reports 110,000 to 150,000 clones. Source material: PBMCs. The receptor source for this set is a male donor in good health and CMV-seronegative.

This chain links TRBV13 with TRBJ1-2; 8 bases are a match to TRBD1. The V gene end was trimmed by 5 bases and the J gene end by 5 bases; junction bases not matched to a gene: 4. This CDR3 is built from 13 residues. CDR1 and CDR2 (germline): PRHDT, FYEKMQ (reference sequence). CDR3 residues: CASSTRQGYGYTF. CDR3 DNA sequence: TGTGCCAGCAGCACACGACAGGGGTATGGCTACACCTTC. Looking up the rest from reference TRBV13 and TRBJ1-2 gives the full variable domain: AAGVIQSPRHLIKEKRETATLKCYPIPRHDTVYWYQQGPGQDPQFLISFYEKMQSDKGSIPDRFSAQQFSDYHSELNMSSLELGDSALYFCASSTRQGYGYTFGSGTRLTVV.

The V and J genes are TRBV13 and TRBJ1-3; no clear D gene. The germline gives CDR1 PRHDT, CDR2 FYEKMQ (reference sequence). The CDR3 runs to 13 residues. V lost 4 bases, J lost 0 bases, and 4 bases lay in between. This chain's CDR3 is CASSYTSGNTIYF. CDR3 bases: TGTGCCAGCAGCTACACCTCTGGAAACACCATATATTTT.

As DNA, the CDR3 is TGCGCCAGCAGCTCTTTAACCGGGGAGCTGTTTTTT. Its translation: CASSSLTGELFF. The chain links TRBV5-1 to TRBJ2-2, with unresolved D. The CDR3 sequence is 12 residues long. Trimming cost V 3 bases and J 5 bases, with 5 bases left between them. Looked up from germline, CDR1 is SGHRS and CDR2 is YFSETQ.

The V gene is TRBV5-6, the J gene TRBJ1-5; 9 bases match TRBD1. The CDR3 sequence is 15 residues long. The ends lost 1 base at V and 4 bases at J; junction bases unmatched: 3. In germline, CDR1 is SGHDT, CDR2 YYEEEE. In DNA, the CDR3 is TGTGCCAGCAGCTTGCGGGACAGGGATAATCAGCCCCAGCATTTT. This translates into CASSLRDRDNQPQHF. Using reference TRBV5-6 and TRBJ1-5 for the parts outside the CDR3, the full variable domain is DAGVTQSPTHLIKTRGQQVTLRCSPKSGHDTVSWYQQALGQGPQFIFQYYEEEERQRGNFPDRFSGHQFPNYSSELNVNALLLGDSALYLCASSLRDRDNQPQHFGDGTRLSIL.

The rearrangement uses TRBV6-5 and TRBJ2-7; TRBD1 is a possible D gene (6 bases). The germline V and J ends were trimmed by 0 bases and 3 bases, with 12 bases remaining between them. CDR1 is MNHEY and CDR2 is SVGAGI in the germline V gene. The CDR3 contains 15 residues. Here the CDR3 reads CASSYSPQGFYEQYF. CDR3 in DNA: TGTGCCAGCAGTTACTCTCCCCAGGGGTTCTACGAGCAGTACTTC.

V gene TRBV5-6 combines with J gene TRBJ1-1; TRBD1 might be the D (6 bases). The CDR3 sequence is 17 residues long. V was pared by 5 bases and J by 1 base, with 21 bases between. The germline gives CDR1 SGHDT, CDR2 YYEEEE. The CDR3 sequence is CASSTTGLGVKNTEAFF. The CDR3 nucleotides read TGTGCCAGCAGTACGACAGGACTAGGGGTGAAGAACACTGAAGCTTTCTTT.

J is TRBJ1-1 and V is TRBV18; 8 bases are shared with TRBD1. The CDR3 runs to 17 residues. From germline, CDR1 is KGHSH and CDR2 LQKENI. After removal of 3 bases from V and 4 bases from J, the junction contained 13 bases not matched to a gene. CDR3 nucleotide sequence: TGTGCCAGCTCACCCCGACAGGGGCCCCATTCGGGCACTGAAGCTTTCTTT. Protein product: CASSPRQGPHSGTEAFF.

The rearrangement links TRBV27 to TRBJ1-1; TRBD1 agrees at 8 bases. The CDR3 has 14 amino acids. Per germline, CDR1 MNHEY and CDR2 SMNVEV (reference sequence). After removal of 4 bases from V and 6 bases from J, the junction contained 7 bases not matched to a gene. As DNA, the CDR3 is TGTGCCAGCAGTTCCCTCAGGGGGCCAGCTGAAGCTTTCTTT. It codes for CASSSLRGPAEAFF.

The chain employs TRBV5-6 and TRBJ1-6, with 7 bases that match TRBD1. CDR3 length: 15 amino acids. With 4 bases clipped from V and 7 bases from J, the junction kept 8 bases outside the gene matches. In germline, CDR1 is SGHDT, CDR2 YYEEEE. CDR3 in DNA: TGTGCCAGCAGCCTCCGGGACAGCCTCAATTCACCCCTCCACTTT. Translated, it gives CASSLRDSLNSPLHF. Using reference TRBV5-6 and TRBJ1-6 for the parts outside the CDR3, the full variable domain is DAGVTQSPTHLIKTRGQQVTLRCSPKSGHDTVSWYQQALGQGPQFIFQYYEEEERQRGNFPDRFSGHQFPNYSSELNVNALLLGDSALYLCASSLRDSLNSPLHFGNGTRLTVT.

V usage is TRBV6-5 and J usage is TRBJ1-1, with D tentatively TRBD1 (5 bases). The CDR3 totals 13 residues. Trimming removed 4 bases from V and 5 bases from J, with 11 bases in between. Germline CDR1 and CDR2: MNHEY and SVGAGI. As DNA, the CDR3 is TGTGCCAGCAGTTTTCAGGGTGATACTGAAGCTTTCTTT. It specifies CASSFQGDTEAFF.

The chain employs TRBV5-1 and TRBJ2-3; D is ambiguous. The V end was cut by 2 bases, the J end by 1 base, with 8 bases between. The CDR3 loop spans 14 amino acids. Germline-derived CDR1 and CDR2 are SGHRS and YFSETQ. The CDR3 DNA is TGCGCCAGCAGCTTCCTTCAGGGCACAGATACGCAGTATTTT. Translation: CASSFLQGTDTQYF.

This chain uses TRBV28 with TRBJ1-1; D possibly corresponds to TRBD1 (6 bases). This CDR3 has 15 residues. Germline lookup yields CDR1 MDHEN and CDR2 SYDVKM. The V gene lost 5 bases and the J gene lost 6 bases, with 19 bases spanning the gap. CDR3 amino acids: CASSLRGTGRPEAFF. The CDR3 DNA is TGTGCCAGCAGTCTTCGCGGCACAGGGCGACCTGAAGCTTTCTTT.

The chain couples TRBV7-2 to TRBJ2-5; 8 nucleotides agree with TRBD1. The J segment lost 2 bases and the V segment lost 1 base, leaving 6 bases of the junction unmatched. The germline V gene has CDR1 SGHTA and CDR2 FQGNSA. The CDR3 has 16 amino acids. CDR3 amino acids: CASSLGTGSWQETQYF. The CDR3 nucleotides are TGTGCCAGCAGCTTAGGGACAGGGAGCTGGCAAGAGACCCAGTACTTC.

V is TRBV18 and J is TRBJ1-6, with TRBD1 matching 9 bases. CDR1 KGHSH and CDR2 LQKENI come from the germline V gene. CDR3 length: 17 residues. V lost 5 bases and J lost 8; bases outside the gene matches: 13. The CDR3 DNA is TGTGCCAGCTCAACAAAACAGGGGGCCGGAGCTCATTCACCCCTCCACTTT. It translates to CASSTKQGAGAHSPLHF.

The CDR3 here is CASSIGGTGGPYEQYF. The CDR3 nucleotides are TGTGCCAGTAGTATAGGGGGGACAGGGGGACCCTACGAGCAGTACTTC. The V gene is TRBV19, the J gene TRBJ2-7, with 11 bases fitting TRBD1. The germline gives CDR1 LNHDA, CDR2 SQIVND (reference sequence). J gave up 2 bases and V 1 base, and 4 bases lay outside the gene matches. The CDR3 loop spans 16 amino acids.

The chain combines TRBV19 with TRBJ2-1; maybe TRBD2 (6 bases). The CDR3 covers 14 residues. The germline V gene has CDR1 LNHDA and CDR2 SQIVND (reference sequence). Trimming left V 5 bases short and J 7 bases short, with 15 bases between. This CDR3 is CASSVVLGGNEQFF. CDR3 in DNA: TGTGCCAGTAGTGTCGTCCTAGGAGGGAATGAGCAGTTCTTC.

The chain joins TRBV6-6 to TRBJ1-2; TRBD1 aligns across 9 bases. The trim removed 5 bases at V and 4 bases at J, leaving 5 bases unmatched. The CDR3 consists of 14 residues. Germline-derived CDR1 and CDR2 are MNHNY and SVGAGI (reference sequence). CDR3 in DNA: TGTGCCAGCAGTCGAGCGACAGGGGGCTATGGCTACACCTTC. Protein product: CASSRATGGYGYTF.